Each of the 4 T cell receptor beta chains below was sequenced from the same sample in a study of T-cell reconstitution after alpha-beta-depleted transplantation in children. Library preparation (for TCRbeta) was performed with unique molecular identifiers. TCRdb re-called the PCR reads through MiXCR, storing one row per CDR3 protein. The data contain about 610,000 distinct CDR3 sequences, about 10% of them singletons. Sequenced here: PBMCs from the stem cell graft donor, sampled from the stem cell graft. The source of these receptors is a human donor who donated a stem cell graft to a child with acute myeloid leukemia.

The chain has TRBV7-8 and TRBJ2-1; TRBD2 matches 8 bases. This CDR3 spans 14 amino acids. Trimming took 4 bases from V and 10 from J; bases not matched to a gene: 9. CDR1 and CDR2 from the germline V gene are SGHVS and FQNEAQ. CDR3 amino acids: CASSSGTSPGEQFF. As DNA, the CDR3 is TGTGCCAGCAGCTCCGGGACTAGTCCGGGGGAGCAGTTCTTC.

This chain connects TRBV12-3 or TRBV12-4 to TRBJ2-7, with 8 bases aligning to TRBD1. The V gene end was trimmed by 6 bases and the J gene end by 2 bases; junction bases not matched to a gene: 12. The CDR3 consists of 16 residues. In DNA, the CDR3 is TGTGCCAGCAGCCTCGGACAGGGATCGGGCGCCTACGAGCAGTACTTC. It specifies CASSLGQGSGAYEQYF.

This rearrangement joins TRBV30 to TRBJ1-5; tentative D call: TRBD1 (5 bases). V lost 5 bases and J lost 4, with 9 bases in between. Germline assignment: CDR1 GTSNPN and CDR2 SVGIG (reference sequence). The CDR3 totals 12 residues. CDR3 loop: CAWGTLNQPQHF. In nucleotides, the CDR3 is TGTGCCTGGGGGACCTTGAATCAGCCCCAGCATTTT.

There are many counts of this clonotype. The rearrangement joins TRBV25-1 to TRBJ2-1; 9 positions match TRBD1. CDR3 length: 19 amino acids. CDR1 MGHDK and CDR2 SYGVNS come from the germline V gene. V dropped 6 bases and J dropped 4; count of bases not matched to a gene: 19. CDR3 sequence: CASSGRDRVGSSLYNEQFF. The CDR3 DNA reads TGTGCCAGCAGCGGCCGGGACAGGGTGGGATCATCTCTTTACAATGAGCAGTTCTTC. The entire variable domain, with the rest obtained from reference TRBV25-1 and TRBJ2-1, is as follows: EADIYQTPRYLVIGTGKKITLECSQTMGHDKMYWYQQDPGMELHLIHYSYGVNSTEKGDLSSESTVSRIRTEHFPLTLESARPSHTSQYLCASSGRDRVGSSLYNEQFFGPGTRLTVL.